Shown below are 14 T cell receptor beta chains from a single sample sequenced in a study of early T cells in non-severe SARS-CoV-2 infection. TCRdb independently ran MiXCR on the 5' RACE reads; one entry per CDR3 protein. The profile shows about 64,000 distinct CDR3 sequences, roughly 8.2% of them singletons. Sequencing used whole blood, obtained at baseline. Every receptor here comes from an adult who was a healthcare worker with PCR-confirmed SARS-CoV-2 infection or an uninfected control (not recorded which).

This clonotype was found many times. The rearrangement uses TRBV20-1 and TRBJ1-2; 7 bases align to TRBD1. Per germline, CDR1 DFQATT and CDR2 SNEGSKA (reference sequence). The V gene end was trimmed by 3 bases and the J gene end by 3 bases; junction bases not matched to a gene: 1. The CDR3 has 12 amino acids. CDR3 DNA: TGCAGTGCTAGCGGGACAGACTATGGCTACACCTTC. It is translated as CSASGTDYGYTF.

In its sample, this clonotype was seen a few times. CDR3 sequence reads: CASSVRDQVSEQYF. CDR3 nucleotide sequence: TGTGCCAGCAGCGTCCGGGACCAAGTCAGCGAGCAGTACTTC. The gene calls are TRBV13 and TRBJ2-7; D might be TRBD1 or TRBD2, each matching 5 bases. Per the germline V gene, CDR1 is PRHDT and CDR2 is FYEKMQ (reference sequence). Trimming shortened V by 5 bases and J by 6 bases, and 17 bases separated the two germline ends. The CDR3 spans 14 residues.

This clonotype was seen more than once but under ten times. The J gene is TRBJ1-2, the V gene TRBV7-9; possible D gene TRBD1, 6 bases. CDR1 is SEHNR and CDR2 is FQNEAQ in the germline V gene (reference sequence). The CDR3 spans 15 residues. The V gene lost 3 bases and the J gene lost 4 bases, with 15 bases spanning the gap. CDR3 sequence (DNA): TGTGCCAGCAGCTTTTCAGGGGTTCGGACCTATGGCTACACCTTC. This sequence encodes CASSFSGVRTYGYTF.

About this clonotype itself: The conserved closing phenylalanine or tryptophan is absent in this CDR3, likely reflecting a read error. The DNA of the CDR3 is TGTGCCAGCAGCTTACAAGCGGGTCCGACCCACGAGCAGTACTCC. Its protein product is CASSLQAGPTHEQYS. This chain connects TRBV11-2 to TRBJ2-7; TRBD2 might be the D (6 bases). With 2 bases removed from V and 5 bases from J, the gap between germline ends came to 16 bases. Per germline, CDR1 SGHAT and CDR2 FQNNGV. The CDR3 runs 15 residues.

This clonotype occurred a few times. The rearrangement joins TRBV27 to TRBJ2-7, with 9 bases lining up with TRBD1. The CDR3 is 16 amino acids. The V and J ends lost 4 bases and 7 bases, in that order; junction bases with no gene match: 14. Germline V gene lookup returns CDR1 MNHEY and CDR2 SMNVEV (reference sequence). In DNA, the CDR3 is TGTGCCAGCAGTTCTGTCCCAGGGACAGGGCTTAGGGAGCAGTACTTC. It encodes CASSSVPGTGLREQYF.

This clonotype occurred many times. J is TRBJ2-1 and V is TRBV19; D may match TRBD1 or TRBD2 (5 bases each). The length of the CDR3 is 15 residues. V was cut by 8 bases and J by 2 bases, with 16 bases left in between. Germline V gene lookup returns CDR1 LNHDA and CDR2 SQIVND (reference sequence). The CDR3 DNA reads TGTGCCAGTCTACTAGGGGATTCCCCCTACAATGAGCAGTTCTTC. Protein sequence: CASLLGDSPYNEQFF.

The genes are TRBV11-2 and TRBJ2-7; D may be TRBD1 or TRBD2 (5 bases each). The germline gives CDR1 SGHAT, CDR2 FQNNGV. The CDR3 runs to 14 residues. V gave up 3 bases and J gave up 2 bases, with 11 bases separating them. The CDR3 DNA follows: TGTGCCAGCAGCTTGGGGACCCTCGCCTACGAGCAGTACTTC. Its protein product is CASSLGTLAYEQYF.

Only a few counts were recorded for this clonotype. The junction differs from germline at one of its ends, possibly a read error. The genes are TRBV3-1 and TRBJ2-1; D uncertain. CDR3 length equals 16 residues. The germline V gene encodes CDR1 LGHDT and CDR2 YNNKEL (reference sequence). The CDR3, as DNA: TGTGCCAGCAGCCCCTCGAAGGCACTAACCTACAATGTGCAGTTCTTC. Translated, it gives CASSPSKALTYNVQFF.

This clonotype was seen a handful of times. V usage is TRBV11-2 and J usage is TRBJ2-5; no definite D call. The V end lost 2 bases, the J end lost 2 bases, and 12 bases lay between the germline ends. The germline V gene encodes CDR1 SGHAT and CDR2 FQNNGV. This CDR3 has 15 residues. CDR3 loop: CASSLRVSEQETQYF. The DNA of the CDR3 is TGTGCCAGCAGCTTACGGGTTTCAGAGCAAGAGACCCAGTACTTC.

This CDR3 is CAWIGTSYGSGELFF. The DNA of the CDR3 is TGTGCCTGGATCGGGACTAGCTATGGGTCCGGGGAGCTGTTTTTT. V usage is TRBV30 and J usage is TRBJ2-2; TRBD2 agrees at 9 bases. This CDR3 comprises 15 residues. Trimming removed 4 bases from V and 6 bases from J; junction bases left unmatched: 9. CDR1 and CDR2 (germline): GTSNPN, SVGIG (reference sequence).

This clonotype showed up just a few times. CDR3 coding DNA: TGTGCCAGCAGCCCCCTCCCGGGCCCAGGGGGGGACACTGAAGCTTTCTTT. This translates into CASSPLPGPGGDTEAFF. The chain employs TRBV4-2 and TRBJ1-1, with 7 bases lining up with TRBD1. Germline V gene lookup returns CDR1 LGHNA and CDR2 YNFKEQ. This CDR3 contains 17 residues. The junction had 14 bases not matched to a gene; V was cut back by 4 bases and J by 3 bases.

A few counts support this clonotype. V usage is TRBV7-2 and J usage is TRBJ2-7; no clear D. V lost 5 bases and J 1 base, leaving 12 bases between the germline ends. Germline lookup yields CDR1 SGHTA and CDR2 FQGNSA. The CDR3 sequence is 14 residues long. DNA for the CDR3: TGTGCCAGCAGCGCCCGGATTGATTCCTACGAGCAGTACTTC. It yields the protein CASSARIDSYEQYF.

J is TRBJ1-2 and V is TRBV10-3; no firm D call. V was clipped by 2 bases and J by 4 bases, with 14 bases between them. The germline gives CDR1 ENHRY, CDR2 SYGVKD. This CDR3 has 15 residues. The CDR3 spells CAISEVAGTTYGYTF. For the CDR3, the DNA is TGTGCCATCAGTGAGGTGGCAGGCACTACCTATGGCTACACCTTC.

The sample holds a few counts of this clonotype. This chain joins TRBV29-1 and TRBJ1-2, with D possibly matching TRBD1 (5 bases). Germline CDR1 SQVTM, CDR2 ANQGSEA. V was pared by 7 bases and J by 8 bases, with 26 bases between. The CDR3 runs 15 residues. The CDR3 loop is CSDGVPGPRAWGYTF. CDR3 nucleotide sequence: TGCAGCGATGGGGTGCCGGGTCCCAGGGCGTGGGGCTACACCTTC.